These 2 T cell receptor beta chains share one sample of origin, sequenced in a study of shared clonotypes between healthy human individuals. TCRdb's copy holds only in-frame clones and misses some; the assay was immunoSEQ multiplex PCR. The profile shows a few hundred thousand clones, less than 98% of them singletons. The source material was naive CD4+ T cells sorted from blood. Stated subset: CD45RA+ positively selected. These receptors all stem from a woman in her thirties in good health.

The rearrangement uses TRBV19 and TRBJ1-5; D remains unclear. The length of the CDR3 is 15 residues. Germline V gives CDR1 LNHDA, CDR2 SQIVND (reference sequence). The ends were cut back, 7 bases at V and 6 bases at J, with 19 bases in the middle. The CDR3 loop reads CASKEESSVGQPQHF. CDR3 DNA sequence: TGTGCCAGTAAAGAAGAATCGAGTGTAGGTCAGCCCCAGCATTTT.

This sequence joins TRBV28 and TRBJ2-7; D remains ambiguous. The germline CDR1 and CDR2 sequences are MDHEN and SYDVKM. This CDR3 has 14 residues. The V gene lost 3 bases and the J gene lost 2 bases, with 11 bases spanning the gap. CDR3 region: CASSLRRSTYEQYF. In nucleotides, the CDR3 is TGTGCCAGCAGTTTGAGACGATCTACCTACGAGCAGTACTTC.